A selection of T cell receptor beta chains follows, all from one sample in a study of human T cells and chemical hapten exposure. TCRdb passed the RACE reads through MiXCR, listing each CDR3 protein once. The profile shows some 84,000 distinct CDR3 sequences, about 10% of them singletons. This material consisted of whole blood, taken in connection with sensitization to the hapten diphenylcyclopropenone (DPC). Receptor source: a woman between 50 and 59 years old with alopecia areata. Some clones in this sample may be carry-over from other donors' samples. Each CDR3 is given without its conserved first and last residue. D genes are given only for firm matches.

SATPRSSGNTIY TRBV20-1 - TRBJ1-3
ASSPTGTLRYEQY TRBV25-1 - TRBJ2-7
ASSLEGQGLSGSSYNEQF TRBV11-1 - TRBJ2-1
ASSIGHRHEKLF TRBV6-5 - TRBJ1-4
SVEDSVLSSGANVLT TRBV29-1 - TRBJ2-6
ASRVGTGGVETQY TRBV6-1 TRBD1 TRBJ2-5
ASSSSVAGSSSIQY TRBV7-2 - TRBJ2-4
ASSSGLAGSNEQF TRBV7-2 TRBD2 TRBJ2-1
ASSNSGTYNEQF TRBV12-3/TRBV12-4 TRBD2 TRBJ2-1
ASRRQGDPYEQY TRBV12-3/TRBV12-4 TRBD1 TRBJ2-7
SVGYRRSGANVLT TRBV29-1 - TRBJ2-6
SARGVRDNQPQH TRBV20-1 - TRBJ1-5
SARAASTDTQY TRBV20-1 - TRBJ2-3
ASSIGGNTEAF TRBV19 - TRBJ1-1
ASSPSGRASSSYEQY TRBV6-2/TRBV6-3 TRBD2 TRBJ2-7
ASRRNNEQF TRBV6-2/TRBV6-3 - TRBJ2-1
SAQRRRDPYNEQF TRBV20-1 - TRBJ2-1
SASKTGGSNQPQH TRBV20-1 TRBD1 TRBJ1-5
ASSWPSADYNEQF TRBV5-1 - TRBJ2-1
ASKTAATYEQY TRBV5-1 - TRBJ2-7
ASSQNRGRYEQY TRBV12-3/TRBV12-4 TRBD1 TRBJ2-7
ASSLRGGRENEQF TRBV5-6 TRBD2 TRBJ2-1
ASSYSVAAEGYEQY TRBV6-5 - TRBJ2-7
ACETGVVYGYT TRBV6-1 TRBD1 TRBJ1-2
ASSLFDTDTQY TRBV27 - TRBJ2-3
ASSSTSGGLSNYGYT TRBV28 TRBD1 TRBJ1-2
ASRPGLGRQETQY TRBV27 TRBD2 TRBJ2-5
ASSSQQGSRLEQY TRBV7-6 - TRBJ2-7
ASRVTGSGGYT TRBV6-2/TRBV6-3 - TRBJ1-2
ASSLIRDNTEAF TRBV27 - TRBJ1-1
ASSYGDWSAF TRBV6-6 - TRBJ1-1
SVENPAGVETQY TRBV29-1 TRBD2 TRBJ2-5
ASSPRQNMNTEAF TRBV18 - TRBJ1-1
ASSLGLAGRQETQY TRBV5-1 TRBD2 TRBJ2-5
ASTRRDYFSDTQY TRBV12-3/TRBV12-4 TRBD2 TRBJ2-3
SVGRPEAGELF TRBV29-1 - TRBJ2-2
ASGLNTEAF TRBV12-5 - TRBJ1-1
ASSTTSGTPSEQF TRBV6-4 TRBD2 TRBJ2-1
ASRQAGRAGADTQY TRBV6-5 TRBD2 TRBJ2-3
ASSRDGRYEKLF TRBV7-2 - TRBJ1-4
ASSVGSGGFDEQY TRBV9 TRBD2 TRBJ2-7
SVEDPGTGGYEQY TRBV29-1 TRBD1 TRBJ2-7
ASSQSFSNQPQH TRBV10-2 - TRBJ1-5
ASSPAPSDYNEQF TRBV5-1 - TRBJ2-1
ASSLDPSGQPQH TRBV5-6 - TRBJ1-5
ASSIRESQRAQY TRBV19 - TRBJ2-5